This TCR beta chain was captured by sequencing in a study of blood T cell repertoires in COVID-19. The wider study: PBMCs, B-cell-depleted T cells, or T cells were the source of the cDNA or gDNA that made up the material.

Participants spanned ages about 18 to 90 years and resided in 24 US areas. Participants reported their clinical history, and cohort assignment relied on those reports. Donors in Cohort 3 counted as recovered after two negative PCRs, clearance, or symptom resolution. The assay was immunoSEQ multiplex PCR, and TCRdb's table has in-frame clones only and misses some. The table lists about 140,000 clones, over 65% of them singletons. This CDR3 is 15 amino acids long. CDR1 is LNHDA and CDR2 is SQIVND in the germline V gene (reference sequence). Trimming at V came to 4 bases and at J to 4 bases, leaving 4 bases not matched to a gene.

The source is a woman aged 45-65 years who had recovered from COVID-19. V gene TRBV19 combines with J gene TRBJ2-2; 9 nucleotides match TRBD2. Input material: PBMCs or T cells enriched from blood (not recorded which). The CDR3: CASSTRGGRTGELFF. CDR3 sequence (DNA): TGTGCCAGTAGTACGCGGGGGGGCCGCACCGGGGAGCTGTTTTTT.